This T cell receptor (beta chain) stems from a study of radiotherapy plus CTLA-4 blockade in lung cancer. At the level of the study: Disease control was present in under 35% of patients, and objective responses in under 20%.

This CDR3 region has 13 residues. The germline V and J ends were trimmed by 1 base and 1 base, with 4 bases remaining between them. Germline CDR1 is LGHNA and CDR2 is YSLEER. This clone came up a few times. Some clones are missing from TCRdb's copy, which holds only in-frame ones; the method was immunoSEQ multiplex PCR. Of about 88,000 clones listed, 72% were seen once; the top ten hold 11% to 15%. The chain recombines TRBV4-3 with TRBJ1-1, with no clear D. The sequence was obtained from a human donor with non-small cell lung cancer that progressed on radiotherapy plus ipilimumab. The source was peripheral blood, collected from a patient treated with radiotherapy plus ipilimumab. The CDR3, as DNA: TGCGCCAGCAGCCAAGTCGAGAACACTGAAGCTTTCTTT. Its protein is CASSQVENTEAFF.